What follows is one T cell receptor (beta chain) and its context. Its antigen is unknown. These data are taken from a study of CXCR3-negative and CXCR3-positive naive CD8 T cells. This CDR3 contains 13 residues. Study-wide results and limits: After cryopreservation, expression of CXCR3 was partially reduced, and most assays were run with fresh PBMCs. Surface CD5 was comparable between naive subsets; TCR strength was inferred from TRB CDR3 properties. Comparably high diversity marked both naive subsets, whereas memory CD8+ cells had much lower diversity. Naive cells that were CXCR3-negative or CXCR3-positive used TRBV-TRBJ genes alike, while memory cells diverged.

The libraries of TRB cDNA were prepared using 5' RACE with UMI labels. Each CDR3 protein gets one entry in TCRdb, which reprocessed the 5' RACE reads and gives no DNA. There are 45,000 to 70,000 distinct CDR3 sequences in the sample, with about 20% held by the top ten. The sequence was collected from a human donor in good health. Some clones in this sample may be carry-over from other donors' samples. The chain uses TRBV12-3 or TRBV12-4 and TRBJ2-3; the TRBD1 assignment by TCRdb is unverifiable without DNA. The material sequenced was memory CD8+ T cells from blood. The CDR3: CASWDRGTDTQYF.